Presented here are 20 T cell receptor beta chains from one specimen sequenced in a study of T-cell memory formation after mild COVID-19. TCRdb ran MiXCR on the 5' RACE reads and lists one entry per CDR3 protein. The top ten clones hold around 9.2% of a sample with about 440,000 distinct CDR3 sequences, over 15% of them seen once. Sequencing input: PBMCs or a T cell subset sorted from them (not recorded which). These receptors came from an adult woman who had mild COVID-19 (a few samples of this study predate the infection). Cell type and time point are not known.

This clonotype was found a few times. The V gene is TRBV20-1, the J gene TRBJ2-7; 12 bases align to TRBD1. In germline, CDR1 is DFQATT, CDR2 SNEGSKA (reference sequence). The V gene end was trimmed by 5 bases and the J gene end by 5 bases; junction bases not matched to a gene: 7. The CDR3 extends over 14 amino acids. This CDR3 reads CSAGGGQGADEQYF. CDR3 DNA: TGCAGTGCTGGTGGGGGACAGGGGGCGGACGAGCAGTACTTC.

The chain recombines TRBV12-3 or TRBV12-4 with TRBJ2-1; 10 bases map to TRBD1. V gave up 7 bases and J gave up 1 base; unmatched junction bases: 7. CDR3 length equals 16 residues. The chain's CDR3 is CASTGDRGLSYNEQFF. For the CDR3, the DNA is TGTGCCAGCACCGGGGACAGGGGCCTATCCTACAATGAGCAGTTCTTC.

The sample holds a few counts of this clonotype. The chain joins TRBV20-1 to TRBJ2-3; 7 nucleotides line up with TRBD2. CDR1 is DFQATT, CDR2 SNEGSKA, per germline (reference sequence). V lost 5 bases and J lost 2; bases outside the gene matches: 7. The CDR3 extends over 14 amino acids. The CDR3 sequence: CSARPAGSTDTQYF. CDR3 coding DNA: TGCAGTGCTCGCCCAGCGGGATCCACAGATACGCAGTATTTT.

This clonotype has more than one count but fewer than ten. V is TRBV15 and J is TRBJ2-2; D might be TRBD2 (6 bases). CDR1 and CDR2 (germline): LNHNV, YYDKDF (reference sequence). The CDR3 covers 16 residues. V dropped 1 base and J dropped 2 bases, with 11 bases sitting between them. CDR3 loop: CATSRGSGTNTGELFF. CDR3 DNA sequence: TGTGCCACCAGCAGAGGTAGCGGAACTAACACCGGGGAGCTGTTTTTT.

This clonotype was counted ten times or more. V usage is TRBV12-3 or TRBV12-4 and J usage is TRBJ2-7; D unresolved. Trimming pared 2 bases from V and 3 bases from J, leaving 5 bases between. The CDR3 covers 12 residues. The DNA for the CDR3 is TGTGCCAGCAGTTTAACTCGCTACGAGCAGTACTTC. This translates into CASSLTRYEQYF.

The chain joins TRBV7-2 to TRBJ1-2; 9 nucleotides line up with TRBD1. This CDR3 has 15 amino acids. The V gene's germline CDR1 is SGHTA and CDR2 FQGNSA. Germline trimming cut 5 bases from V and 4 bases from J; bases unmatched to any gene: 8. Here the CDR3 reads CASSPTGGEVYGYTF. The CDR3 region has the DNA TGTGCCAGCAGCCCGACAGGGGGAGAAGTCTATGGCTACACCTTC. The complete variable domain, with remaining parts taken from reference TRBV7-2 and TRBJ1-2, reads GAGVSQSPSNKVTEKGKDVELRCDPISGHTALYWYRQSLGQGLEFLIYFQGNSAPDKSGLPSDRFSAERTGGSVSTLTIQRTQQEDSAVYLCASSPTGGEVYGYTFGSGTRLTVV.

The chain combines TRBV4-1 with TRBJ2-7, with 9 bases identical to TRBD1. Germline V gives CDR1 MGHRA, CDR2 YSYEKL. The CDR3 sequence is 15 residues long. Trimming cost V 1 base and J 3 bases; bases outside gene matches: 4. CDR3 in amino acids: CASSQGTGVIYEQYF. In DNA, the CDR3 is TGCGCCAGCAGCCAAGGGACAGGGGTTATCTACGAGCAGTACTTC.

The sample holds a few counts of this clonotype. This chain joins TRBV10-3 and TRBJ1-2; D perhaps matches TRBD1 (5 bases). Germline loops: CDR1 ENHRY, CDR2 SYGVKD. V gave up 2 bases and J gave up 6 bases, with 13 bases separating them. The CDR3 covers 14 residues. CDR3 protein: CAISELPGTNGYTF. In nucleotides, the CDR3 is TGTGCCATCAGTGAGCTCCCCGGGACCAATGGCTACACCTTC.

V gene TRBV6-6 combines with J gene TRBJ1-3, with D hard to call. This CDR3 is 13 amino acids long. Germline values: CDR1 MNHNY, CDR2 SVGAGI (reference sequence). V was shortened by 1 base and J by 4 bases, with 5 bases between the two germline ends. This chain's CDR3 is CASSYYTGNTIYF. For the CDR3, the DNA is TGTGCCAGCAGTTACTACACGGGAAACACCATATATTTT.

This clonotype came up a few times. CDR3 nucleotide sequence: TGTGCCAGCAGTTGGTCCTTTTTGGGGGGTTCGAACACCGGGGAGCTGTTTTTT. Protein product: CASSWSFLGGSNTGELFF. V gene TRBV6-2 or TRBV6-3 combines with J gene TRBJ2-2; possible D gene TRBD2, 6 bases. Trimming removed 4 bases at V and 0 bases at J, with 18 bases between. CDR1 is MNHEY, CDR2 SVGEGT, per germline. The CDR3 length is 18 residues.

This clonotype was picked up many times. The chain uses TRBV5-1 and TRBJ1-1, with 10 bases aligning to TRBD1. The J segment lost 4 bases and the V segment lost 1 base, leaving 7 bases of the junction unmatched. Germline-derived CDR1 and CDR2 are SGHRS and YFSETQ. There are 16 residues in the CDR3. CDR3 coding DNA: TGCGCCAGCAGCTTGCCGGCGGGACAGGGGTCCACTGAAGCTTTCTTT. It translates to CASSLPAGQGSTEAFF. Using reference TRBV5-1 and TRBJ1-1 for the parts outside the CDR3, the full variable domain is KAGVTQTPRYLIKTRGQQVTLSCSPISGHRSVSWYQQTPGQGLQFLFEYFSETQRNKGNFPGRFSGRQFSNSRSEMNVSTLELGDSALYLCASSLPAGQGSTEAFFGQGTRLTVV.

The V call is TRBV5-1, the J call TRBJ1-6; TRBD1 is a possible D gene (6 bases). CDR1 SGHRS and CDR2 YFSETQ come from the germline V gene. Trimming removed 3 bases at V and 10 bases at J, with 14 bases between. This CDR3 contains 14 residues. This chain's CDR3 is CASSSGTMDSPLHF. In DNA form, the CDR3 reads TGCGCCAGCAGCTCCGGGACAATGGACTCACCCCTCCACTTT.

V and J are TRBV5-1 and TRBJ2-2; 7 nucleotides match TRBD1. The V and J ends lost 4 bases and 7 bases, in that order; junction bases with no gene match: 7. The germline gives CDR1 SGHRS, CDR2 YFSETQ. The CDR3 is 14 residues long. The DNA for the CDR3 is TGCGCCAGCAGCGCCGGACAGGTTGTCGGGGAGCTGTTTTTT. Translation gives CASSAGQVVGELFF.

There are a few counts of this clonotype. The chain recombines TRBV9 with TRBJ2-5, with D possibly called TRBD1 or TRBD2 (5 bases each). Trimming left V 0 bases short and J 4 bases short, with 7 bases between. This CDR3 spans 13 amino acids. Germline V lookup: CDR1 SGDLS, CDR2 YYNGEE. The chain's CDR3 is CASSVGGGETQYF. DNA of the CDR3: TGTGCCAGCAGCGTAGGTGGGGGAGAGACCCAGTACTTC.

Concerning this clonotype: It is unclear where the CDR3 begins or ends on the DNA, so no DNA is shown, and the CDR3 is as TCRdb lists it. The chain uses TRBV6-4 and TRBJ1-4. The CDR3 length equals 13 residues, ends included. In germline, CDR1 is MRHNA, CDR2 SNTAGT. The CDR3 is CASSDGIGRNCFF.

This clonotype came up a few times. The chain is built from TRBV3-1 and TRBJ1-1, with D unclear. Per the germline V gene, CDR1 is LGHDT and CDR2 is YNNKEL (reference sequence). The CDR3 has 14 residues. The V end lost 1 base, the J end lost 5 bases, and 11 bases lay between the germline ends. CDR3 loop: CASSQVAGGTEAFF. CDR3 sequence (DNA): TGTGCCAGCAGCCAAGTCGCGGGAGGGACTGAAGCTTTCTTT.

The chain combines TRBV20-1 with TRBJ1-5; D uncertain. Germline-derived CDR1 and CDR2 are DFQATT and SNEGSKA (reference sequence). The V end lost 2 bases, the J end lost 6 bases, and 8 bases lay between the germline ends. The CDR3 is 12 amino acids. DNA of the CDR3: TGCAGTGCTAGATCGAAGGGTCAGCCCCAGCATTTT. This translates into CSARSKGQPQHF.

The V gene is TRBV7-8, the J gene TRBJ2-3, with no clear D. Germline V gene data show CDR1 as SGHVS and CDR2 as FQNEAQ. CDR3 length equals 16 residues. V was clipped by 7 bases and J by 2 bases, with 19 bases between them. CDR3 coding DNA: TGTGCCAGCACCCACACTCCCGACACCTTCACAGATACGCAGTATTTT. It translates to CASTHTPDTFTDTQYF.

The chain joins TRBV14 to TRBJ2-1; no firm D call. CDR1 SGHDN and CDR2 FVKESK come from the germline V gene. Deletions cut 3 bases from V and 12 bases from J, with 12 bases between. This CDR3 region has 12 residues. The CDR3 protein is CASSHSWPLQFF. The CDR3 DNA follows: TGTGCCAGCAGCCACAGCTGGCCTCTGCAGTTCTTC. Drawing the rest from reference TRBV14 and TRBJ2-1, the complete variable domain is EAGVTQFPSHSVIEKGQTVTLRCDPISGHDNLYWYRRVMGKEIKFLLHFVKESKQDESGMPNNRFLAERTGGTYSTLKVQPAELEDSGVYFCASSHSWPLQFFGPGTRLTVL.

The chain combines TRBV19 with TRBJ1-3, with D unresolved. This CDR3 is 14 amino acids long. Trimming removed 8 bases from V and 0 bases from J, with 11 bases in between. Per germline, CDR1 LNHDA and CDR2 SQIVND (reference sequence). The CDR3, as DNA: TGTGCCAGTGATGGACCAACCTCTGGAAACACCATATATTTT. Amino acid sequence: CASDGPTSGNTIYF.